These 24 T cell receptor beta chains were sequenced from one sample in a study of T cell responses to AZD1222 COVID-19 vaccine. TCRdb's table, derived via immunoSEQ multiplex PCR, lists solely in-frame clones and lacks some. The table records fewer than 140,000 clones, roughly 91% of them present only once. The starting material was peripheral blood, obtained 28 days after the second AZD1222 dose. These TCRs come from an adult who received the AZD1222 COVID-19 vaccine.

The chain recombines TRBV7-6 with TRBJ2-1, with D possibly matching TRBD1 (6 bases). CDR3 length equals 16 residues. CDR1 and CDR2 (germline): SGHVS, FNYEAQ. Trimming pared 5 bases from V and 6 bases from J, leaving 20 bases between. The CDR3 region has the DNA TGTGCCAGCAGCGCGGCCAGGGGCGTAGGGGGCAATGAGCAGTTCTTC. Translating it yields CASSAARGVGGNEQFF.

The V call is TRBV6-5, the J call TRBJ1-5; D gene ambiguous. CDR1 is MNHEY and CDR2 is SVGAGI in the germline V gene. The CDR3 has 15 amino acids. V dropped 3 bases and J dropped 0 bases, with 9 bases sitting between them. CDR3 DNA: TGTGCCAGCAGTTATCCCCTATATAGCAATCAGCCCCAGCATTTT. Its translation is CASSYPLYSNQPQHF.

The gene calls are TRBV1 and TRBJ1-1; the table calls TRBD1, which could not be checked here. TRBV1 represents a pseudogene. CDR3 size: 14 residues. In nucleotides, the CDR3 is TGCACCAGCAGCCTCTCAGGGATGAACACTGAAGCTTTCTTT. This gives the protein CTSSLSGMNTEAFF.

This chain uses TRBV7-2 with TRBJ2-5; D is perhaps TRBD2 (6 bases). The germline CDR1 and CDR2 sequences are SGHTA and FQGNSA. CDR3 length: 14 residues. V lost 3 bases and J lost 5, with 13 bases in between. The CDR3 DNA sequence: TGTGCCAGCAGCTTCAGGACTGCGGGGGAGACCCAGTACTTC. This codes for CASSFRTAGETQYF.

V gene TRBV2 combines with J gene TRBJ1-2; 8 bases line up with TRBD1. After removal of 10 bases from V and 1 base from J, the junction contained 17 bases not matched to a gene. CDR3 size: 17 residues. Per germline, CDR1 SNHLY and CDR2 FYNNEI. Here the CDR3 reads CANFSPDRDAHNYGYTF. The CDR3 nucleotides read TGTGCCAACTTCAGCCCGGACAGGGATGCCCATAACTATGGCTACACCTTC. The whole variable domain, filled in from reference TRBV2 and TRBJ1-2, reads EPEVTQTPSHQVTQMGQEVILRCVPISNHLYFYWYRQILGQKVEFLVSFYNNEISEKSEIFDDQFSVERPDGSNFTLKIRSTKLEDSAMYFCANFSPDRDAHNYGYTFGSGTRLTVV.

The rearrangement uses TRBV5-1 and TRBJ2-2; TRBD1 agrees at 7 bases. Trimming cost V 0 bases and J 0 bases; bases outside gene matches: 8. This CDR3 has 18 amino acids. Germline V gives CDR1 SGHRS, CDR2 YFSETQ. CDR3 loop: CASSLGGYRGANTGELFF. The CDR3 DNA reads TGCGCCAGCAGCTTGGGGGGTTACAGGGGAGCGAACACCGGGGAGCTGTTTTTT.

Only one count was recorded for this clone. The chain carries TRBV5-4 and TRBJ1-1, with unresolved D. V gave up 0 bases and J gave up 6 bases, with 12 bases separating them. This CDR3 is built from 14 residues. CDR1 is SGHNT, CDR2 YYREEE, per germline (reference sequence). The CDR3 DNA is TGTGCCAGCAGCTTGGACAGCTTCGGGGCTGAAGCTTTCTTT. This gives the protein CASSLDSFGAEAFF.

The gene calls are TRBV29-1 and TRBJ1-2, with D maybe TRBD1 (5 bases). This CDR3 has 14 residues. From germline, CDR1 is SQVTM and CDR2 ANQGSEA. V was pared by 2 bases and J by 3 bases, with 13 bases between. The CDR3 protein is CSVESGQEYYGYTF. CDR3 nucleotide sequence: TGCAGCGTTGAATCCGGACAAGAATACTATGGCTACACCTTC.

The chain uses TRBV5-1 and TRBJ2-7, with D perhaps matching TRBD1 (6 bases). This CDR3 is 12 amino acids long. V dropped 0 bases and J dropped 12 bases, with 13 bases sitting between them. Germline V gene data show CDR1 as SGHRS and CDR2 as YFSETQ. CDR3 residues: CASSLETGLSYF. The CDR3 nucleotides are TGCGCCAGCAGCTTGGAAACAGGGCTATCGTACTTC.

The chain carries TRBV10-2 and TRBJ2-7, with 8 bases aligning to TRBD1. V gave up 6 bases and J gave up 3 bases; unmatched junction bases: 1. Germline assignment: CDR1 WSHSY and CDR2 SAAADI. The CDR3 is made up of 12 amino acids. In nucleotides, the CDR3 is TGCGCCAGCAGCAGGGGGCTCTACGAGCAGTACTTC. It yields the protein CASSRGLYEQYF.

Details on this clone: Within the sample, other DNA sequences also encode this same CDR3. V usage is TRBV6-5 and J usage is TRBJ2-7; D is tentatively TRBD1 or TRBD2 (6 bases each). The CDR3 is 14 residues long. Trimming left V 2 bases short and J 2 bases short, with 10 bases between. Germline CDR1 and CDR2: MNHEY and SVGAGI. CDR3 nucleotides: TGTGCCAGCAGTTACGGGGGGCCCACCTACGAGCAGTACTTC. This codes for CASSYGGPTYEQYF.

The gene calls are TRBV11-2 and TRBJ1-6; no definite D call. CDR3 length equals 12 residues. The V gene's germline CDR1 is SGHAT and CDR2 FQNNGV. CDR3: CAGGEANSPLHF. The DNA for the CDR3 is TGTGCAGGAGGAGAAGCTAATTCACCCCTCCACTTT.

This chain uses TRBV9 with TRBJ2-5; 8 bases line up with TRBD1. J gave up 2 bases and V 9 bases, and 12 bases lay outside the gene matches. Per the germline V gene, CDR1 is SGDLS and CDR2 is YYNGEE. The CDR3 totals 15 residues. The CDR3, as DNA: TGTGCCAACCCATCCGGACAGGGTGAACAAGAGACCCAGTACTTC. Its protein is CANPSGQGEQETQYF.

This sequence joins TRBV25-1 and TRBJ2-3; either TRBD1 or TRBD2 may supply D (6 bases each). CDR1 is MGHDK, CDR2 SYGVNS, per germline. Trimming removed 4 bases at V and 3 bases at J, with 20 bases between. This CDR3 is built from 17 residues. CDR3: CASSGHSGALWTDTQYF. In DNA form, the CDR3 reads TGTGCCAGCAGTGGCCATTCGGGGGCGCTTTGGACAGATACGCAGTATTTT.

The rearrangement links TRBV11-2 to TRBJ2-3; either TRBD1 or TRBD2 may supply D (5 bases each). The V and J ends lost 4 bases and 2 bases respectively, with 10 bases between them. Germline values: CDR1 SGHAT, CDR2 FQNNGV. There are 14 residues in the CDR3. CDR3 protein: CASSSGADTDTQYF. DNA for the CDR3: TGTGCCAGCAGCTCCGGGGCCGACACAGATACGCAGTATTTT.

This clone was observed once. The rearrangement uses TRBV5-6 and TRBJ1-1; 7 bases line up with TRBD1. The CDR3 is 14 amino acids. V shed 1 base, J shed 3 bases, and the junction held 3 bases outside the gene matches. The germline gives CDR1 SGHDT, CDR2 YYEEEE. CDR3 nucleotide sequence: TGTGCCAGCAGCTTGAAACAGGGGTACACTGAAGCTTTCTTT. It encodes CASSLKQGYTEAFF.

This chain joins TRBV19 and TRBJ1-2; 8 nucleotides agree with TRBD1. The V gene end was trimmed by 0 bases and the J gene end by 3 bases; junction bases not matched to a gene: 3. This CDR3 has 15 residues. Germline assignment: CDR1 LNHDA and CDR2 SQIVND (reference sequence). For the CDR3, the DNA is TGTGCCAGTAGTATAGAAACAGGGGGTCACTATGGCTACACCTTC. This encodes CASSIETGGHYGYTF.

With regard to this clone: A junction boundary mismatches the germline segment, possibly from a read error. V and J are TRBV7-7 and TRBJ2-1; 7 bases match TRBD1. CDR1 and CDR2 from the germline V gene are SSHAT and FNYEAQ (reference sequence). The length of the CDR3 is 19 residues. CDR3 nucleotide sequence: TGTGCTAGCAGCTTATTGAATAGGGGGCCAGGGAAGAACTACAATGAGCAGTTCTTC. Translation: CASSLLNRGPGKNYNEQFF.

V usage is TRBV5-1 and J usage is TRBJ1-6, with 8 positions matching TRBD1. The CDR3 length is 16 residues. The V and J ends lost 4 bases and 10 bases, in that order; junction bases with no gene match: 13. Per the germline V gene, CDR1 is SGHRS and CDR2 is YFSETQ. The DNA of the CDR3 is TGCGCCAGCAGCGTGGACGGATTTACAGGGGGATCACCCCTCCACTTT. It yields the protein CASSVDGFTGGSPLHF. Together with reference TRBV5-1 and TRBJ1-6, the CDR3 gives the full variable domain: KAGVTQTPRYLIKTRGQQVTLSCSPISGHRSVSWYQQTPGQGLQFLFEYFSETQRNKGNFPGRFSGRQFSNSRSEMNVSTLELGDSALYLCASSVDGFTGGSPLHFGNGTRLTVT.

The chain carries TRBV19 and TRBJ1-1; D gene ambiguous. V lost 3 bases to trimming and J lost 0 bases, with 11 bases between them. The CDR3 runs 15 residues. CDR1 LNHDA and CDR2 SQIVND come from the germline V gene (reference sequence). The CDR3, as DNA: TGTGCCAGTAGTATGACTCGCGGGGTGAACACTGAAGCTTTCTTT. Its translation is CASSMTRGVNTEAFF.

The chain combines TRBV6-4 with TRBJ2-2; D is unclear. Germline CDR1 and CDR2: MRHNA and SNTAGT. V lost 5 bases and J 4 bases, leaving 11 bases between the germline ends. The CDR3 has 14 amino acids. The CDR3 region has the DNA TGTGCCAGCAGTCTTGGGGTCGGCACCGGGGAGCTGTTTTTT. Its protein is CASSLGVGTGELFF.

The chain uses TRBV25-1 and TRBJ1-4; 9 bases fit TRBD1. The CDR3 is 17 residues long. CDR1 is MGHDK and CDR2 is SYGVNS in the germline V gene. Losses at the gene ends were 5 bases for V and 0 bases for J; bases not matched to a gene: 7. The CDR3 bases are TGTGCCAGCAGTTTTAGGAGACAGGGGGCAACTAATGAAAAACTGTTTTTT. Its protein product is CASSFRRQGATNEKLFF.

The chain uses TRBV18 and TRBJ2-2; D is possibly TRBD2 (5 bases). V was clipped by 4 bases and J by 3 bases, with 9 bases between them. There are 14 residues in the CDR3. Germline assignment: CDR1 KGHSH and CDR2 LQKENI. The CDR3 sequence is CASSQSGDTGELFF. DNA of the CDR3: TGTGCCAGCTCACAGTCCGGGGACACCGGGGAGCTGTTTTTT.

The rearrangement links TRBV5-6 to TRBJ2-1; tentatively, D is TRBD2 (6 bases). V lost 4 bases, J lost 0 bases, and 11 bases lay in between. The germline gives CDR1 SGHDT, CDR2 YYEEEE. This CDR3 is built from 15 residues. CDR3 in amino acids: CASSPDYRSYNEQFF. The CDR3 region has the DNA TGTGCCAGCAGCCCGGACTATCGCTCCTACAATGAGCAGTTCTTC. Using reference TRBV5-6 and TRBJ2-1 for the parts outside the CDR3, the full variable domain is DAGVTQSPTHLIKTRGQQVTLRCSPKSGHDTVSWYQQALGQGPQFIFQYYEEEERQRGNFPDRFSGHQFPNYSSELNVNALLLGDSALYLCASSPDYRSYNEQFFGPGTRLTVL.